A single sample is the source of the 19 T cell receptor beta chains below, sequenced in a study of blood T cell repertoires in COVID-19. The table came from immunoSEQ multiplex PCR; TCRdb's copy has only in-frame clones and leaves some out. The profile shows 130,000 to 150,000 clones, about 90% of them singletons. Material: PBMCs or T cells enriched from blood (not recorded which). These receptors were taken from a man in his sixties who had recovered from COVID-19.

The J gene is TRBJ1-6, the V gene TRBV28; 7 nucleotides align to TRBD1. CDR1 is MDHEN and CDR2 is SYDVKM in the germline V gene. The CDR3 runs to 17 residues. The V and J ends lost 8 bases and 1 base, in that order; junction bases with no gene match: 11. CDR3 sequence: CASGPSPTGSYNSPLHF. In DNA form, the CDR3 reads TGTGCCAGCGGCCCTAGCCCGACAGGGTCCTATAATTCACCCCTCCACTTT.

V gene TRBV2 combines with J gene TRBJ1-5, with D maybe TRBD1 (5 bases). Germline CDR1 reads SNHLY; CDR2 reads FYNNEI. Between the trimmed V and J ends, which lost 7 bases and 2 bases, there was a span of 15 bases. This CDR3 contains 15 residues. The CDR3 here is CASTEQGGGNQPQHF. The CDR3 nucleotides read TGTGCCAGCACCGAGCAGGGTGGAGGCAATCAGCCCCAGCATTTT. The entire variable domain, with the rest obtained from reference TRBV2 and TRBJ1-5, is as follows: EPEVTQTPSHQVTQMGQEVILRCVPISNHLYFYWYRQILGQKVEFLVSFYNNEISEKSEIFDDQFSVERPDGSNFTLKIRSTKLEDSAMYFCASTEQGGGNQPQHFGDGTRLSIL.

This chain connects TRBV28 to TRBJ1-2; a possible D gene is TRBD1 (6 bases). The germline V and J ends were trimmed by 8 bases and 8 bases, with 15 bases remaining between them. The CDR3 runs to 12 residues. Germline assignment: CDR1 MDHEN and CDR2 SYDVKM. The CDR3 coding sequence is TGTGCCAGCGTCACAGGGTTTCAAGGCTACACCTTC. Protein sequence: CASVTGFQGYTF.

The V and J genes are TRBV25-1 and TRBJ1-1, with TRBD1 matching over 8 bases. The trim removed 6 bases at V and 0 bases at J, leaving 6 bases unmatched. Germline CDR1 is MGHDK and CDR2 is SYGVNS. This CDR3 region has 15 residues. The CDR3 reads CASRRTGTLNTEAFF. DNA for the CDR3: TGTGCCAGCAGGAGGACAGGGACCTTGAACACTGAAGCTTTCTTT. Together with reference TRBV25-1 and TRBJ1-1, the CDR3 gives the full variable domain: EADIYQTPRYLVIGTGKKITLECSQTMGHDKMYWYQQDPGMELHLIHYSYGVNSTEKGDLSSESTVSRIRTEHFPLTLESARPSHTSQYLCASRRTGTLNTEAFFGQGTRLTVV.

CDR3 sequence (DNA): TGTGCCAGCAGCACGAGGGACTATGGCTACACCTTC. It yields the protein CASSTRDYGYTF. The rearrangement joins TRBV6-5 to TRBJ1-2; D is ambiguous. V gave up 6 bases and J gave up 3 bases, with 8 bases separating them. Germline CDR1 MNHEY, CDR2 SVGAGI. This CDR3 comprises 12 residues.

This chain joins TRBV3-1 (or the pseudogene TRBV3-2) and TRBJ2-1; TRBD1 is a possible D gene (6 bases). Germline-derived CDR1 and CDR2 are LGHDT and YNNKEL (reference sequence). The CDR3 is 16 residues long. The V and J ends lost 3 bases and 9 bases respectively, with 21 bases between them. For the CDR3, the DNA is TGTGCCAGCAGCCACCGAGGACAGAGTACAAGGGTTGAGCAGTTCTTC. It encodes CASSHRGQSTRVEQFF.

This clone appeared a few times. The gene calls are TRBV29-1 and TRBJ1-2, with TRBD1 matching 7 bases. J was trimmed by 7 bases and V by 4 bases; bases with no gene match: 9. The CDR3 is 13 residues long. Germline CDR1 is SQVTM and CDR2 is ANQGSEA. The CDR3 reads CSVADYTGVGYTF. CDR3 sequence (DNA): TGCAGCGTTGCGGACTACACAGGGGTTGGCTACACCTTC.

The CDR3 is CASSENRGETQYF. The CDR3 DNA is TGTGCCAGCAGTGAAAACAGGGGAGAGACCCAGTACTTC. V and J are TRBV2 and TRBJ2-5, with 7 bases identical to TRBD1. Germline CDR1 reads SNHLY; CDR2 reads FYNNEI. The CDR3 runs 13 residues. J was trimmed by 4 bases and V by 2 bases; bases with no gene match: 1. Full variable domain (rest looked up from reference TRBV2 and TRBJ2-5): EPEVTQTPSHQVTQMGQEVILRCVPISNHLYFYWYRQILGQKVEFLVSFYNNEISEKSEIFDDQFSVERPDGSNFTLKIRSTKLEDSAMYFCASSENRGETQYFGPGTRLLVL.

The rearrangement joins TRBV15 to TRBJ1-2; D not resolved. This CDR3 region has 15 residues. Germline CDR1 reads LNHNV; CDR2 reads YYDKDF (reference sequence). V was pared by 5 bases and J by 0 bases, with 13 bases between. The CDR3 reads CATSLGLTTNYGYTF. The CDR3 DNA follows: TGTGCCACCAGCCTTGGACTGACGACTAACTATGGCTACACCTTC.

The J gene is TRBJ2-5, the V gene TRBV3-1 (or the pseudogene TRBV3-2), with 7 nucleotides matching TRBD1. This CDR3 has 13 amino acids. Trimming removed 4 bases from V and 3 bases from J; junction bases left unmatched: 2. Germline V gene sequence: CDR1 LGHDT, CDR2 YNNKEL (reference sequence). The CDR3 sequence is CASSLDREETQYF. CDR3 coding DNA: TGTGCCAGCAGCCTCGACAGGGAAGAGACCCAGTACTTC.

The rearrangement links TRBV15 to TRBJ1-3, with D possibly being TRBD1 (6 bases). The CDR3 runs to 13 residues. V was shortened by 5 bases and J by 4 bases, with 9 bases between the two germline ends. The V gene's germline CDR1 is LNHNV and CDR2 YYDKDF (reference sequence). The CDR3 region is CATSQGYGNTIYF. In DNA form, the CDR3 reads TGTGCCACCAGCCAGGGGTACGGAAACACCATATATTTT.

V gene TRBV10-3 combines with J gene TRBJ1-4, with a tentative D call TRBD1 (6 bases). V lost 3 bases and J lost 8, with 19 bases in between. The germline V gene encodes CDR1 ENHRY and CDR2 SYGVKD. CDR3 size: 16 residues. The CDR3 spells CAISEVGRQDNEKLFF. DNA for the CDR3: TGTGCCATCAGTGAAGTCGGGCGACAGGATAACGAAAAACTGTTTTTT.

The rearrangement links TRBV5-1 to TRBJ1-6; D is perhaps TRBD1 (6 bases). CDR1 SGHRS and CDR2 YFSETQ come from the germline V gene. Trimming stripped 2 bases from V and 9 bases from J, with 21 bases between. This CDR3 comprises 17 residues. The DNA for the CDR3 is TGCGCCAGCAGCTTCACAGGGTTGAGGGGAGATTTTTCACCCCTCCACTTT. Its translation is CASSFTGLRGDFSPLHF.

The chain links TRBV5-1 to TRBJ2-3; 10 bases agree with TRBD1. The ends lost 4 bases at V and 6 bases at J; junction bases unmatched: 5. The CDR3 sequence is 14 residues long. From germline, CDR1 is SGHRS and CDR2 YFSETQ. CDR3 protein: CASSPGTGVDTQYF. In DNA form, the CDR3 reads TGCGCCAGCAGCCCCGGGACAGGGGTGGATACGCAGTATTTT.

The chain uses TRBV5-1 and TRBJ2-2; 9 bases map to TRBD1. From germline, CDR1 is SGHRS and CDR2 YFSETQ. Trimming at V came to 5 bases and at J to 1 base, leaving 6 bases not matched to a gene. This CDR3 region has 16 residues. Here the CDR3 DNA reads TGCGCCAGCAGTTTTCCGGGACAGGGGAACACCGGGGAGCTGTTTTTT. Protein product: CASSFPGQGNTGELFF.

V is TRBV18 and J is TRBJ2-5; 10 bases are shared with TRBD1. J was trimmed by 5 bases and V by 0 bases; bases with no gene match: 6. This CDR3 region has 16 residues. The V gene's germline CDR1 is KGHSH and CDR2 LQKENI. CDR3 sequence: CASSPPTGGLGETQYF. DNA for the CDR3: TGTGCCAGCTCACCACCGACAGGGGGCCTCGGGGAGACCCAGTACTTC.

This clone was picked up a small number of times. The junction and the germline gene differ at one end; a read error may be behind it. J is TRBJ2-7 and V is TRBV20-1; D is unclear. The CDR3 is 11 amino acids. CDR1 and CDR2 from the germline V gene are DFQATT and SNEGSKA (reference sequence). The CDR3 DNA sequence: TGCAGTGCTTTTTCTCAGGTCAGATCGGACTTC. Amino acid sequence: CSAFSQVRSDF.

The rearrangement joins TRBV5-8 to TRBJ1-5; a weak D match, TRBD1 (6 bases). CDR3 length equals 15 residues. Looked up from germline, CDR1 is SGHTS and CDR2 is YDEGEE. Deletions cut 4 bases from V and 2 bases from J, with 13 bases between. The chain's CDR3 is CASSLKGGGNQPQHF. CDR3 in DNA: TGTGCCAGCAGCCTGAAGGGGGGGGGCAATCAGCCCCAGCATTTT.

The chain carries TRBV5-1 and TRBJ1-3, with D uncertain. This CDR3 has 15 amino acids. Germline V lookup: CDR1 SGHRS, CDR2 YFSETQ. Trimming stripped 4 bases from V and 0 bases from J, with 11 bases between. The CDR3: CASSVGEASGNTIYF. The CDR3 DNA sequence: TGCGCCAGCAGCGTGGGCGAGGCCTCTGGAAACACCATATATTTT.